Described below is a single T cell receptor (beta chain) sequence and its context. Its target is unknown. This sample was taken from a study of somatic mutations in cytotoxic T cells in rheumatoid arthritis. The study, taken as a whole, reports: It was in rheumatoid arthritis patients, but not in healthy controls, that CD8+ clonality increased with age.

Original data processing: Among patient CD8+ clones larger than 1%, matches to published virus-specific TCRB sequences were rare. Using immunoSEQ multiplex PCR, the repertoire was profiled, and TCRdb retains in-frame clones only, with some absent. Clone size and V and J calls were adopted from that table, with D and trimming inferred from the DNA. The data show around 15,000 clones, 65% to 80% seen once. The TCR originated in an adult with rheumatoid arthritis. What was sequenced was CD8+ T cells sorted from blood.

This chain's CDR3 is CASVVIRMNTEAFF. In DNA, the CDR3 is TGTGCCAGCGTCGTGATAAGGATGAACACTGAAGCTTTCTTT. This chain links TRBV6-1 with TRBJ1-1; D is uncertain. CDR1 is MNHNS and CDR2 is SASEGT in the germline V gene. CDR3 length equals 14 residues. Deletions cut 8 bases from V and 0 bases from J, with 13 bases between.